The 12 T cell receptor beta chains listed next were all sequenced from one sample in a study of blood T cell repertoires in COVID-19. TCRdb's copy holds only in-frame clones and misses some; the assay was immunoSEQ multiplex PCR. The sample records about 280,000 clones, approximately 90% being singletons. The sequenced sample consisted of peripheral blood. The receptors originated from a man in his forties with acute or convalescent COVID-19.

In the case of this clone: Other DNA sequences in the sample encode the same CDR3. The chain recombines TRBV12-5 with TRBJ1-5; maybe TRBD1 (5 bases). Deletions cut 6 bases from V and 9 bases from J, with 12 bases between. Germline V gives CDR1 LGHNT, CDR2 FRNRAP. The CDR3 consists of 12 residues. CDR3 DNA sequence: TGTGCTAGTGGCCTTGGGGCCGGGCCCCAGCATTTT. This sequence encodes CASGLGAGPQHF.

Points on this clone: Additional DNA sequences in this sample encode the identical CDR3. The V and J genes are TRBV6-5 and TRBJ1-2; D is possibly TRBD1 (6 bases). The V end lost 5 bases, the J end lost 2 bases, and 9 bases lay between the germline ends. The CDR3 loop spans 13 amino acids. Per the germline V gene, CDR1 is MNHEY and CDR2 is SVGAGI. The CDR3 nucleotides are TGTGCCAGCAGTCTTCAGGGGAACTATGGCTACACCTTC. Translated: CASSLQGNYGYTF.

The chain is built from TRBV19 and TRBJ2-6, with TRBD1 as a possible D gene (6 bases). Trimming cost V 3 bases and J 0 bases, with 12 bases left between them. The CDR3 covers 17 residues. Germline values: CDR1 LNHDA, CDR2 SQIVND (reference sequence). In DNA form, the CDR3 reads TGTGCCAGTAGTATGGTGGGCAGGGGCTCTGGGGCCAACGTCCTGACTTTC. It encodes CASSMVGRGSGANVLTF.

The chain links TRBV9 to TRBJ1-2, with no clear D. The CDR3 extends over 12 amino acids. V gave up 2 bases and J gave up 4 bases, with 6 bases separating them. Germline V gene lookup returns CDR1 SGDLS and CDR2 YYNGEE. CDR3 DNA: TGTGCCAGCAGCGTGAGTGGCTATGGCTACACCTTC. Translating gives CASSVSGYGYTF.

The chain joins TRBV9 to TRBJ2-1; TRBD2 matches at 8 bases. The CDR3 sequence is 17 residues long. V was pared by 0 bases and J by 7 bases, with 12 bases of the junction left unmatched. Germline CDR1 and CDR2: SGDLS and YYNGEE. CDR3 in amino acids: CASSVDGFGGVLNEQFF. CDR3 nucleotide sequence: TGTGCCAGCAGCGTAGACGGGTTCGGGGGGGTCCTAAATGAGCAGTTCTTC.

The table lists this clone with a count of one. The CDR3 bases are TGCGCCAGCAGTTCCACCGGGCGGGGGGTCCACAATGAGCAGTTCTTC. This codes for CASSSTGRGVHNEQFF. This chain uses TRBV10-1 with TRBJ2-1; TRBD2 matches at 8 bases. The germline CDR1 and CDR2 sequences are WNHNN and SYGVQD (reference sequence). J lost 5 bases, V lost 5 bases, and 11 bases had no gene match. This CDR3 comprises 16 residues.

The CDR3 protein is CASSTGGQGRQPQHF. The DNA for the CDR3 is TGTGCCAGTAGTACCGGGGGACAGGGCAGGCAGCCCCAGCATTTT. The gene calls are TRBV19 and TRBJ1-5, with 9 bases that match TRBD1. V was pared by 4 bases and J by 7 bases, with 8 bases of the junction left unmatched. CDR1 and CDR2 from the germline V gene are LNHDA and SQIVND (reference sequence). The CDR3 runs 15 residues.

V gene TRBV2 combines with J gene TRBJ1-1; D is perhaps TRBD1 (6 bases). V gave up 11 bases and J gave up 5 bases, with 18 bases separating them. This CDR3 contains 13 residues. Germline assignment: CDR1 SNHLY and CDR2 FYNNEI. CDR3 bases: TGTGCCGGCCGGGACGGCCAGGGGACTGAAGCTTTCTTT. Translation: CAGRDGQGTEAFF.

V usage is TRBV19 and J usage is TRBJ1-3, with a possible D match to TRBD1 (6 bases). V lost 5 bases, J lost 4 bases, and 12 bases lay in between. Germline CDR1 reads LNHDA; CDR2 reads SQIVND (reference sequence). The length of the CDR3 is 14 residues. In DNA form, the CDR3 reads TGTGCCAGTAGTCGGACAGTCCTCGGAAACACCATATATTTT. Its protein is CASSRTVLGNTIYF.

V gene TRBV7-9 combines with J gene TRBJ1-1, with a weak D call TRBD1 (5 bases). Trimming removed 6 bases at V and 6 bases at J, with 14 bases between. The CDR3 sequence is 13 residues long. The germline V gene has CDR1 SEHNR and CDR2 FQNEAQ (reference sequence). The CDR3 protein is CASRETGDAEAFF. The CDR3 DNA is TGTGCCAGCAGGGAAACGGGGGACGCTGAAGCTTTCTTT. Full variable domain (outside the CDR3, taken from reference TRBV7-9 and TRBJ1-1): DTGVSQNPRHKITKRGQNVTFRCDPISEHNRLYWYRQTLGQGPEFLTYFQNEAQLEKSRLLSDRFSAERPKGSFSTLEIQRTEQGDSAMYLCASRETGDAEAFFGQGTRLTVV.

The CDR3 DNA reads TGTGCCAGCAGCGACAGGGGGAACACTGAAGCTTTCTTT. It yields the protein CASSDRGNTEAFF. V gene TRBV7-3 combines with J gene TRBJ1-1; 8 nucleotides agree with TRBD1. J gave up 1 base and V 5 bases, and 0 bases lay outside the gene matches. The CDR3 has 13 amino acids. Germline values: CDR1 SGHTA, CDR2 FQGTGA.

This chain links TRBV5-4 with TRBJ1-1, with 7 bases matching TRBD1. The length of the CDR3 is 15 residues. Germline lookup yields CDR1 SGHNT and CDR2 YYREEE (reference sequence). The ends lost 0 bases at V and 0 bases at J; junction bases unmatched: 2. This chain's CDR3 is CASSLEGALNTEAFF. CDR3 nucleotide sequence: TGTGCCAGCAGCTTGGAGGGGGCTTTGAACACTGAAGCTTTCTTT.